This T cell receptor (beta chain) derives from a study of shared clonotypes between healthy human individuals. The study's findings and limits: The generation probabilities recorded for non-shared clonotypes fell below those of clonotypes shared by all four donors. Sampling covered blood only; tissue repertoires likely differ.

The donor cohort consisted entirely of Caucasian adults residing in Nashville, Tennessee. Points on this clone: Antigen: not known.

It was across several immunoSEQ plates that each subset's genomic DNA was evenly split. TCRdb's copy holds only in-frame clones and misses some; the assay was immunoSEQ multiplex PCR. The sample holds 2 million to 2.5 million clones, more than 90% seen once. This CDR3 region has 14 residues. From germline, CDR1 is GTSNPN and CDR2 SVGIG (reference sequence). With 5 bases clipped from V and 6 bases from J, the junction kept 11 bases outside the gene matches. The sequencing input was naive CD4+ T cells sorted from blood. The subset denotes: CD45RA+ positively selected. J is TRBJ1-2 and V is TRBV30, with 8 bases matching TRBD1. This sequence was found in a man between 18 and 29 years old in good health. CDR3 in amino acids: CAWARGRGQNGYTF. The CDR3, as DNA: TGTGCCTGGGCCAGAGGCAGGGGGCAGAATGGCTACACCTTC. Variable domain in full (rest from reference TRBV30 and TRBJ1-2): SQTIHQWPATLVQPVGSPLSLECTVEGTSNPNLYWYRQAAGRGLQLLFYSVGIGQISSEVPQNLSASRPQDRQFILSSKKLLLSDSGFYLCAWARGRGQNGYTFGSGTRLTVV.